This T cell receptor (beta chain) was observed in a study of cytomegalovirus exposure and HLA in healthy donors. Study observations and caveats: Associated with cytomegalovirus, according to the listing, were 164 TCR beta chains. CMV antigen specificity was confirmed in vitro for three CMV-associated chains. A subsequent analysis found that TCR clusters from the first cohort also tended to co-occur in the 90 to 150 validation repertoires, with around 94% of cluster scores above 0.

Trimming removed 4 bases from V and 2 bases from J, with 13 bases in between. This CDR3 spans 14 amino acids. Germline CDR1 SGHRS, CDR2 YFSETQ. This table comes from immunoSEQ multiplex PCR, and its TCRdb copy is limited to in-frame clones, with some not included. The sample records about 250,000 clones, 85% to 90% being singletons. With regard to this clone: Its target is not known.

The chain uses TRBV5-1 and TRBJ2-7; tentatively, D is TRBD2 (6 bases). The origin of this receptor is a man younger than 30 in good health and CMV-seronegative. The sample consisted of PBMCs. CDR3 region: CASSPGPGAYEQYF. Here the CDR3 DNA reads TGCGCCAGCAGCCCGGGACCGGGAGCCTACGAGCAGTACTTC.